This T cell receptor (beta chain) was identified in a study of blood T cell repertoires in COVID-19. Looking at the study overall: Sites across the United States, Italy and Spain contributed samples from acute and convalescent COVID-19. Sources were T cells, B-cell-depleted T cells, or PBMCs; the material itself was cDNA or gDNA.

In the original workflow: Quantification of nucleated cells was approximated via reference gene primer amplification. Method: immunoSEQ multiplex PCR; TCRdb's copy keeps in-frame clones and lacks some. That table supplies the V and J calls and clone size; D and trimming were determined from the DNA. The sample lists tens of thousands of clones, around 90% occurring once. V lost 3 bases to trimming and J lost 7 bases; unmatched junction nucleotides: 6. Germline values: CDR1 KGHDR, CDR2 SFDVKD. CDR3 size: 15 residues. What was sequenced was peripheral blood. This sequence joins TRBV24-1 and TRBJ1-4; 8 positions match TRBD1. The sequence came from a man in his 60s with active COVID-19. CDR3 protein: CATSDPTGEIEKLFF. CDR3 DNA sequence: TGTGCCACCAGTGATCCGACAGGGGAAATTGAAAAACTGTTTTTT.